This TCR beta chain comes out of a study of OX40 agonist ivuxolimab in advanced cancers. Overall study context: Across the patients, intravenous ivuxolimab was delivered every 2 weeks at 0.01 to 10 mg/kg. Under the entry rules, prior anti-PD-1, anti-PD-L1 or anti-CTLA-4 therapy was allowed, and around 36% had some. The group had a mean age of 60 years, ranged from 23 to 79, and was roughly 80% male.

Study observations and caveats: CD4+ and CD8+ blood T cells expanded clonally by week 6 at 0.1 to 3.0 mg/kg.

Germline V gives CDR1 SGHDT, CDR2 YYEEEE. Between the trimmed V and J ends, which lost 7 bases and 4 bases, there was a span of 20 bases. This CDR3 is built from 15 residues. Libraries were prepared by immunoSEQ multiplex PCR; TCRdb keeps only in-frame clonotypes and omits some of them. The sample carries tens of thousands of clones, about 82% recorded once. To note about this clone: The target antigen is unknown.

The specimen was CD4+ or CD8+ T cells sorted from blood, collected in a trial of the OX40 agonist ivuxolimab. This clonotype was obtained from an adult with an advanced solid tumor such as melanoma, head and neck, liver or kidney cancer. This sequence joins TRBV5-6 and TRBJ1-2; D gene uncertain. The CDR3 coding sequence is TGTGCCAGCCAAGTAGGCCCCGAGGGTGGCTATGGCTACACCTTC. As protein: CASQVGPEGGYGYTF.